This is a list of T cell receptor beta chains from one sample in a study of blood T cells in healthy people across ages. TCRdb re-called the 5' RACE reads through MiXCR, storing one row per CDR3 protein. The sample yields 550,000 to 800,000 distinct CDR3 sequences, roughly 21% seen once. The sequenced sample was blood. The receptors stem from a man in his 70s in good health. Both conserved end residues are part of each CDR3. D genes are given only for firm matches. Rows give clone size only sometimes, using once, few, many, or a class for an expanded clone.

clone size,J gene,V gene,D gene,CDR3 DNA,CDR3 protein
.,TRBJ1-1,TRBV6-5,.,TGTGCCAGCAGTTCCCGGGAGAACACTGAAGCTTTCTTT,CASSSRENTEAFF
few,TRBJ2-7,TRBV28,TRBD1,TGTGCCAGCAGTTTATTTTCCGGGACAGGGGTGGCCCACGAGCAGTACTTC,CASSLFSGTGVAHEQYF
many,TRBJ2-2,TRBV5-1,.,TGCGCCAGCAGCTTGGTTGGTAACACCGGGGAGCTGTTTTTT,CASSLVGNTGELFF
few,TRBJ1-2,TRBV7-2,.,TGTGCCAGCAGCTTAGTTCCGGGGGAGAACTATGGCTACACCTTC,CASSLVPGENYGYTF
.,TRBJ2-3,TRBV29-1,.,TGCAGCGCCCAAGGACAGCTCACAGATACGCAGTATTTT,CSAQGQLTDTQYF
many,TRBJ1-4,TRBV20-1,TRBD1,TGCAGTGCTAAGGGGACAGGCGGTTTGAATGAAAAACTGTTTTTT,CSAKGTGGLNEKLFF
many,TRBJ2-5,TRBV5-1,TRBD1,TGCGCCAGCAGCAAACAGGGGTGGCAGGAGACCCAGTACTTC,CASSKQGWQETQYF
.,TRBJ2-1,TRBV18,.,TGTGCCAGCTCACCAGCGACTATAACCAATGAGCAGTTCTTC,CASSPATITNEQFF
.,TRBJ1-1,TRBV10-3,.,TGTGCCATCAGTGAGGGGGACACTTTCGCTTTCTTT,CAISEGDTFAFF
few,TRBJ1-2,TRBV7-2,.,TGTGCCAGCAGCCCCGGGCCCACCCGCGACTCAGGCTACGCCTTC,CASSPGPTRDSGYAF
few,TRBJ1-6,TRBV10-3,TRBD1,TGTGCCATCAGTGAGGACAGGGCTGGTTCACCCCTCCACTTT,CAISEDRAGSPLHF
few,TRBJ1-2,TRBV5-1,TRBD1,TGCGCCAGCAGCTCAGGGGGCAGGGACTATGGCTACACCTTC,CASSSGGRDYGYTF
many,TRBJ2-1,TRBV7-8,TRBD2,TGTGCCAGCAGCTTAGTAGCGGGAGGTCTTGATGAGCAGTTCTTC,CASSLVAGGLDEQFF
few,TRBJ2-5,TRBV28,.,TGTGCCAGCAGTTTAAACGGAGCCCAAGAGACCCAGTACTTC,CASSLNGAQETQYF
few,TRBJ1-2,TRBV7-9,TRBD1,TGTGCCAGCAGCCCTGGGACAGTTCTAAATGGCTACACCTTC,CASSPGTVLNGYTF
.,TRBJ2-7,TRBV27,.,TGTGCCAGCAGTAGAAAGGGACCCCAAGGATACGAGCAGTACTTC,CASSRKGPQGYEQYF
.,TRBJ2-2,TRBV24-1,.,TGTGCCACCAGTGATTCGCTGACAGCGAACACCGGGGAGCTGTTTTTT,CATSDSLTANTGELFF
many,TRBJ2-7,TRBV7-2,TRBD1,TGTGCCAGCAGCCTCGGGACAGTCTCCTACGAGCAGTACTTC,CASSLGTVSYEQYF
.,TRBJ2-2,TRBV5-1,TRBD2,TGCGCCAGCAGTCCTAGCGGGAGCACCGGGGAGCTGTTTTTT,CASSPSGSTGELFF
many,TRBJ2-5,TRBV5-1,.,TGCGCCAGCAGCACGGACCAAGAGACCCAGTACTTC,CASSTDQETQYF
few,TRBJ2-1,TRBV7-2,.,TGTGCCAGCAGCTGGCGGGGCTCCTACAATGAGCAGTTCTTC,CASSWRGSYNEQFF
few,TRBJ1-2,TRBV20-1,TRBD1,TGCAGTGCTTCAGCGGGACAGGGGTTAAGCTATGGCTACACCTTC,CSASAGQGLSYGYTF
few,TRBJ1-1,TRBV20-1,TRBD1,TGCAGTGCCGCTGGGGACAGCTACACTGAAGCTTTCTTT,CSAAGDSYTEAFF
.,TRBJ2-5,TRBV28,.,TGTGCCAGCAGTTTTCTATCAGGGGAGGAGACCCAGTACTTC,CASSFLSGEETQYF
.,TRBJ2-3,TRBV7-2,.,TGTGCCAGCAGCTTAGGAATCCTGGGGGGCCAGTTCACAGATACGCAGTATTTT,CASSLGILGGQFTDTQYF
.,TRBJ2-1,TRBV6-1,TRBD2,TGTGCCAGCAGTGAAGCAACCCATCGGCGGGGGTACAATGAGCAGTTCTTC,CASSEATHRRGYNEQFF
few,TRBJ2-3,TRBV20-1,TRBD2,TGCAGTGCTAGACGGGCTAGCGGGAGTCCTCGCACAGATACGCAGTATTTT,CSARRASGSPRTDTQYF
few,TRBJ1-2,TRBV7-2,TRBD1,TGTGCCAGCAGCCGCCCGGGACAGGGGGCCAATCGTGGCTACACCTTC,CASSRPGQGANRGYTF
.,TRBJ1-2,TRBV6-2/TRBV6-3,TRBD1,TGTGCCAGCAGTTCGGGACAGCTAGCTAACTATGGCTACACCTTC,CASSSGQLANYGYTF
.,TRBJ2-3,TRBV5-1,.,TGCGCCAGCAGCTCCAGGAGCCGCGCAGATACGCAGTATTTT,CASSSRSRADTQYF
.,TRBJ2-7,TRBV6-6,TRBD1,TGTGCCAGCAGTTACGAAGACAGGGGGTCCTACGAGCAGTACTTC,CASSYEDRGSYEQYF
few,TRBJ2-2,TRBV5-1,TRBD1,TGCGCCAGCAGCTTGGCGGACAGGGGGAACACCGGGGAGCTGTTTTTT,CASSLADRGNTGELFF
few,TRBJ1-6,TRBV20-1,.,TGCAGTGCTAGAGAGCCCGGATTGGATTTCAATTCACCCCTCCACTTT,CSAREPGLDFNSPLHF
many,TRBJ1-1,TRBV20-1,TRBD1,TGCAGTGCTAGAGATCAGGGACAGGGATATTTCCAGGGTATGAACACTGAAGCTTTCTTT,CSARDQGQGYFQGMNTEAFF
few,TRBJ2-7,TRBV20-1,TRBD2,TGCAGTGCTAGAAGCGGGACCATGACCTACGAGCAGTACTTC,CSARSGTMTYEQYF
many,TRBJ1-2,TRBV29-1,.,TGCAGCCTTTCCCCGGACGGAAACTATGGCTACACCTTC,CSLSPDGNYGYTF
.,TRBJ2-1,TRBV7-3,TRBD2,TGTGCCAGCATCATAGCGGGAGATCTGAATGAGCAGTTCTTC,CASIIAGDLNEQFF
.,TRBJ2-7,TRBV6-5,.,TGTGCCAGCAGAAACAGGGTTTTCTCGGTCGAGCAGTACTTC,CASRNRVFSVEQYF
.,TRBJ2-1,TRBV4-1,.,TGCACCAGCAGCCAAGGGGGAGATGAGCAGTTCTTC,CTSSQGGDEQFF
.,TRBJ2-1,TRBV29-1,.,TGCAGCTCCGGACAATCGACTCGCAATGAGCAGTTCTTC,CSSGQSTRNEQFF